This T cell receptor beta chain was captured in a study of low-dose radiotherapy and immunotherapy resistance in tumors. Study background: Cohort 2 was treated with 1 Gy per fraction every two weeks, amounting to 13 Gy across 26 weeks. Patients were given intravenous nivolumab 240 mg every two weeks plus ipilimumab 1 mg/kg every six weeks.

The CDR3 is 14 residues long. Per the germline V gene, CDR1 is MDHEN and CDR2 is SYDVKM. V lost 7 bases to trimming and J lost 2 bases; unmatched junction nucleotides: 3. First-strand cDNA relied on TRAV- and TRBV-specific primers spanning alpha and beta chains. An approximately 19-cycle PCR with a constant-region primer and V-primer adapter amplified TCRs. In TCRdb, the reads were re-called with MiXCR into one record per CDR3 protein. The table has about 6,200 distinct CDR3 sequences, about four fifths seen once; the top ten hold around 6.5%. This TCR was recovered from a human donor with advanced metastatic prostate, ovarian, gallbladder or colorectal cancer (not recorded which). This table probably holds off-target reads from a library built for another chain. The chain employs TRBV28 and TRBJ2-3; 10 bases line up with TRBD2. For the CDR3, the DNA is TGTGCCAGCACCGGACTAGCGGTCACAGATACGCAGTATTTT. Its translation is CASTGLAVTDTQYF.